This TCR beta chain was obtained from a study of blood T cell repertoires in COVID-19. Study summary: Samples representing acute and convalescent COVID-19 were sourced from the United States, Italy and Spain. Sample material is recorded as cDNA or gDNA derived from T cells, B-cell-depleted T cells, or PBMCs.

This CDR3 is 15 amino acids long. With 7 bases clipped from V and 2 bases from J, the junction kept 9 bases outside the gene matches. Germline CDR1 reads SGHTA; CDR2 reads FQGTGA. Under the authors' procedure: Estimation of nucleated cell counts was performed using reference gene primer amplification. Produced via immunoSEQ multiplex PCR; TCRdb's table is partial and in-frame only. The V and J calls and clone size were taken over from that table, and D and trimming were inferred from the DNA. The sample has 250,000 to 300,000 clones; 88% are singletons. One Seattle source followed patients from active infection through their disease course.

This chain links TRBV7-3 with TRBJ2-3, with 7 bases matching TRBD2. This receptor was taken from a woman younger than 45 with COVID-19, enrolled during active disease. Specimen: peripheral blood. CDR3 sequence reads: CASTSGGSNTDTQYF. The DNA of the CDR3 is TGTGCCAGCACCTCGGGCGGGAGCAACACAGATACGCAGTATTTT.